This T cell receptor beta chain is drawn from a study of T cell repertoires in cytomegalovirus infection. Across the study: Newly reported HLA-C-restricted and thoroughly characterized HLA-B-restricted CMV epitopes were employed. The public TCR beta signatures pointed to both CMV infection and matching HLA type. Notes on the study in general: HLA-C-restricted CMV clonotypes gave the most frequent clonotype in two of eight donors.

CDR3 length: 15 amino acids. Germline V CDR1 and CDR2: MDHEN, SYDVKM. The V gene lost 6 bases and the J gene lost 2 bases, with 17 bases spanning the gap. TCRdb redid the calling of the reads with MiXCR, one entry per CDR3 protein. The sample lists just under 500,000 distinct CDR3 sequences; roughly a third were seen once. This clonotype appeared a few times. Its antigen is undetermined. The J gene is TRBJ2-7, the V gene TRBV28; D might be TRBD1 (6 bases). This receptor was obtained from a human donor in good health (CMV status not recorded). Some clones in this sample may be carry-over from other donors' samples. The input for sequencing was cultured PBMCs, taken from culture after CMV antigen stimulation. The CDR3 sequence: CASRKLQGYTYEQYF. For the CDR3, the DNA is TGTGCCAGCAGGAAATTACAGGGATATACCTACGAGCAGTACTTC.